One sample yielded the 27 T cell receptor beta chains listed below, sequenced in a study of OX40 agonist ivuxolimab in advanced cancers. This table comes from immunoSEQ multiplex PCR, and its TCRdb copy is limited to in-frame clones, with some not included. This table has tens of thousands of clones, 80% to 95% appearing once. The specimen was CD4+ or CD8+ T cells sorted from blood, collected in a trial of the OX40 agonist ivuxolimab. These TCRs come from an adult with an advanced solid tumor such as melanoma, head and neck, liver or kidney cancer.

The J gene is TRBJ1-2, the V gene TRBV6-5; D remains unclear. The ends were cut back, 2 bases at V and 7 bases at J, with 14 bases in the middle. Germline V gives CDR1 MNHEY, CDR2 SVGAGI. CDR3 length: 14 residues. CDR3 DNA sequence: TGTGCCAGCAGTTACAGCGCAGCCGGGGTTGGCTACACCTTC. Encoded protein: CASSYSAAGVGYTF.

Only one count was recorded for this clone. The CDR3 loop is CASSESRAREAFF. CDR3 DNA sequence: TGTGCCAGCAGTGAATCCAGGGCCAGAGAAGCTTTCTTT. The chain uses TRBV2 and TRBJ1-1, with TRBD1 as a possible D gene (5 bases). In germline, CDR1 is SNHLY, CDR2 FYNNEI. This CDR3 has 13 amino acids. Trimming left V 2 bases short and J 8 bases short, with 12 bases between.

The genes are TRBV5-1 and TRBJ2-2; D is perhaps TRBD2 (5 bases). Trimming cost V 2 bases and J 1 base, with 12 bases left between them. This CDR3 region has 16 residues. Germline V lookup: CDR1 SGHRS, CDR2 YFSETQ. This chain's CDR3 is CASSFAGVGNTGELFF. The CDR3, as DNA: TGCGCCAGCAGCTTTGCCGGGGTGGGGAACACCGGGGAGCTGTTTTTT.

This rearrangement joins TRBV7-8 to TRBJ2-7, with D unresolved. Looked up from germline, CDR1 is SGHVS and CDR2 is FQNEAQ. Trimming left V 1 base short and J 6 bases short, with 10 bases between. The CDR3 is 13 residues long. In DNA, the CDR3 is TGTGCCAGCAGCTTAGGTGGCAGATCCGAGCAGTACGTC. It yields the protein CASSLGGRSEQYV.

The CDR3 nucleotides read TGTGCCTGGAGTGACCCGGGACTAGCGGGGGGGCCGGGTCGGTCAGATACGCAGTATTTT. As protein: CAWSDPGLAGGPGRSDTQYF. The gene calls are TRBV30 and TRBJ2-3, with 16 bases lining up with TRBD2. The CDR3 is 20 amino acids. Trimming removed 1 base from V and 4 bases from J; junction bases left unmatched: 14. The germline CDR1 and CDR2 sequences are GTSNPN and SVGIG (reference sequence). Looking up the rest from reference TRBV30 and TRBJ2-3 gives the full variable domain: SQTIHQWPATLVQPVGSPLSLECTVEGTSNPNLYWYRQAAGRGLQLLFYSVGIGQISSEVPQNLSASRPQDRQFILSSKKLLLSDSGFYLCAWSDPGLAGGPGRSDTQYFGPGTRLTVL.

This clone is a singleton in its sample. The chain links TRBV19 to TRBJ2-6; TRBD1 aligns across 7 bases. J lost 2 bases, V lost 1 base, and 8 bases had no gene match. Germline V lookup: CDR1 LNHDA, CDR2 SQIVND (reference sequence). The CDR3 loop spans 18 amino acids. The DNA of the CDR3 is TGTGCCAGTAGTATAGTCCAGGCAGGGGGTCCTGGGGCCAACGTCCTGACTTTC. Amino acids: CASSIVQAGGPGANVLTF.

The chain has TRBV23-1 and TRBJ1-2, with a possible D match to TRBD1 (5 bases). TRBV23-1 is classed as an ORF, of uncertain function. Trimming took off 11 bases at V and 1 base at J, with 26 bases between the two ends. This CDR3 has 17 residues. The CDR3 loop is CASPPPEGLTINYGYTF. CDR3 DNA sequence: TGCGCCTCTCCCCCCCCCGAGGGGCTTACGATTAACTATGGCTACACCTTC.

As to this clone: At one of its ends the junction is not consistent with the germline gene, which may arise from a read error. The genes are TRBV5-3 and TRBJ1-1, with TRBD1 matching over 10 bases. TRBV5-3 is labeled an ORF, and its function is uncertain. This CDR3 has 15 amino acids. The CDR3 here is CASSWDRGQGSLAFF. CDR3 sequence (DNA): TGTGCCAGCAGCTGGGACCGGGGACAGGGGAGTCTAGCTTTCTTT.

The sample holds a few counts of this clone. The chain is built from TRBV29-1 and TRBJ2-3; weak D call: TRBD1 (6 bases). Germline lookup yields CDR1 SQVTM and CDR2 ANQGSEA. Trimming cost V 1 base and J 0 bases, with 20 bases left between them. This CDR3 has 18 residues. This CDR3 is CSVEGFNVDRPSTDTQYF. The CDR3 DNA is TGCAGCGTTGAAGGGTTCAATGTTGACAGGCCAAGCACAGATACGCAGTATTTT.

The J gene is TRBJ2-7, the V gene TRBV7-2; tentative D call: TRBD2 (5 bases). The CDR3 is made up of 15 amino acids. Germline V gene lookup returns CDR1 SGHTA and CDR2 FQGNSA. The germline V and J ends were trimmed by 4 bases and 2 bases, with 15 bases remaining between them. In DNA, the CDR3 is TGTGCCAGCAGCTCCGCCGGGATCCGAGCCTACGAGCAGTACTTC. The encoded protein is CASSSAGIRAYEQYF.

The chain uses TRBV7-2 and TRBJ2-3, with TRBD1 as a possible D gene (6 bases). Trimming cost V 5 bases and J 0 bases, with 12 bases left between them. The germline V gene encodes CDR1 SGHTA and CDR2 FQGNSA. The CDR3 has 15 amino acids. In nucleotides, the CDR3 is TGTGCCAGCAGCCAACAGGGAACCAGCACAGATACGCAGTATTTT. Translating gives CASSQQGTSTDTQYF.

The J gene is TRBJ2-2, the V gene TRBV4-1; D gene uncertain. The ends were cut back, 0 bases at V and 0 bases at J, with 11 bases in the middle. CDR3 length: 17 amino acids. CDR1 and CDR2 (germline): MGHRA, YSYEKL. The CDR3 bases are TGCGCCAGCAGCCAAGATGTGCGTCCTACGAACACCGGGGAGCTGTTTTTT. This encodes CASSQDVRPTNTGELFF.

J is TRBJ2-3 and V is TRBV4-1; 11 bases are a match to TRBD2. This CDR3 comprises 17 residues. The germline V gene has CDR1 MGHRA and CDR2 YSYEKL. Trimming cost V 0 bases and J 3 bases; bases outside gene matches: 5. The CDR3 reads CASSQESSGGFTDTQYF. The CDR3 DNA reads TGCGCCAGCAGCCAAGAATCTAGCGGGGGGTTTACAGATACGCAGTATTTT.

V is TRBV28 and J is TRBJ2-2; D gene unclear. The CDR3 extends over 13 amino acids. Germline CDR1 is MDHEN and CDR2 is SYDVKM. Trimming stripped 5 bases from V and 5 bases from J, with 9 bases between. CDR3 in amino acids: CASSISVTGELFF. The CDR3 DNA reads as TGTGCCAGCAGTATATCGGTGACCGGGGAGCTGTTTTTT.

This clone was counted only a few times. The gene calls are TRBV4-2 and TRBJ2-4, with D perhaps matching TRBD2 (5 bases). There are 16 residues in the CDR3. Trimming took off 0 bases at V and 6 bases at J, with 15 bases between the two ends. The germline gives CDR1 LGHNA, CDR2 YNFKEQ. The CDR3 is CASSQDRTPRGNIQYF. CDR3 coding DNA: TGTGCCAGCAGCCAAGATCGCACCCCCCGGGGAAACATTCAGTACTTC.

The rearrangement joins TRBV14 to TRBJ2-3, with TRBD2 identical over 7 bases. The V and J ends lost 1 base and 3 bases, in that order; junction bases with no gene match: 4. Germline V gives CDR1 SGHDN, CDR2 FVKESK. The CDR3 extends over 15 amino acids. The chain's CDR3 is CASSQARTRTDTQYF. The CDR3 DNA reads TGTGCCAGCAGCCAAGCAAGGACTAGAACAGATACGCAGTATTTT.

The chain has TRBV6-6 and TRBJ1-5; no definite D call. V was shortened by 0 bases and J by 2 bases, with 11 bases between the two germline ends. The CDR3 contains 16 residues. Germline-derived CDR1 and CDR2 are MNHNY and SVGAGI (reference sequence). The CDR3 DNA is TGTGCCAGCAGTTACTCGAAAGGGTTCGGCAATCAGCCCCAGCATTTT. Protein: CASSYSKGFGNQPQHF.

This chain uses TRBV28 with TRBJ1-5, with 8 positions matching TRBD1. This CDR3 is 17 amino acids long. Germline V lookup: CDR1 MDHEN, CDR2 SYDVKM. The V segment lost 4 bases and the J segment 0 bases; nucleotides outside the gene matches: 8. This CDR3 is CASSYVGQGLSNQPQHF. CDR3 nucleotide sequence: TGTGCCAGCAGTTACGTCGGACAGGGACTTAGCAATCAGCCCCAGCATTTT.

The chain links TRBV6-6 to TRBJ1-6; D unresolved. V shed 2 bases and J shed 10 bases, with 15 bases lying between them. Germline V gene sequence: CDR1 MNHNY, CDR2 SVGAGI (reference sequence). The CDR3 totals 15 residues. CDR3 amino acids: CASSYDGKPGSPLHF. The CDR3 bases are TGTGCCAGCAGTTACGATGGGAAGCCAGGATCACCCCTCCACTTT.

The chain joins TRBV27 to TRBJ1-4, with D unresolved. V was shortened by 6 bases and J by 5 bases, with 4 bases between the two germline ends. Germline CDR1 MNHEY, CDR2 SMNVEV (reference sequence). This CDR3 is 11 amino acids long. CDR3 sequence: CASRWNEKLFF. The CDR3 DNA follows: TGTGCCAGCAGATGGAATGAAAAACTGTTTTTT.

This clone was counted between two and nine times. This chain connects TRBV20-1 to TRBJ1-1; D is uncertain. The CDR3 has 11 residues. Germline CDR1 DFQATT, CDR2 SNEGSKA (reference sequence). Deletions cut 5 bases from V and 0 bases from J, with 4 bases between. This CDR3 reads CSARLNTEAFF. Written as DNA, the CDR3 is TGCAGTGCTCGTCTGAACACTGAAGCTTTCTTT.

The CDR3 is CASSVDPQGPYGYTF. The CDR3 DNA follows: TGTGCCAGCAGCGTAGATCCACAGGGCCCCTATGGCTACACCTTC. V is TRBV9 and J is TRBJ1-2, with a tentative D call TRBD1 (6 bases). The CDR3 has 15 amino acids. The ends were cut back, 0 bases at V and 4 bases at J, with 13 bases in the middle. The germline gives CDR1 SGDLS, CDR2 YYNGEE.

The chain links TRBV29-1 to TRBJ2-5; TRBD2 might be the D (6 bases). Germline CDR1 reads SQVTM; CDR2 reads ANQGSEA. Between the trimmed V and J ends, which lost 4 bases and 5 bases, there was a span of 11 bases. The CDR3 has 12 residues. CDR3 sequence reads: CSVGGEGETQYF. The CDR3 DNA reads TGCAGCGTTGGGGGGGAAGGGGAGACCCAGTACTTC.

The chain links TRBV11-2 to TRBJ2-7; D possibly corresponds to TRBD2 (6 bases). The length of the CDR3 is 14 residues. Per the germline V gene, CDR1 is SGHAT and CDR2 is FQNNGV. Trimming shortened V by 6 bases and J by 4 bases, and 16 bases separated the two germline ends. As DNA, the CDR3 is TGTGCCAGCAGAAGGGACTCATTGATGTACGAGCAGTACGTC. Its translation is CASRRDSLMYEQYV.

The CDR3 protein is CASSDSKSNQPQHF. Here the CDR3 DNA reads TGTGCCAGCAGTGATAGCAAAAGCAATCAGCCCCAGCATTTT. The chain links TRBV6-1 to TRBJ1-5, with unresolved D. CDR3 length equals 14 residues. Between the trimmed V and J ends, which lost 3 bases and 1 base, there was a span of 7 bases. CDR1 and CDR2 (germline): MNHNS, SASEGT.

This clone was picked up one time. The chain couples TRBV6-1 to TRBJ1-2; D remains unclear. Trimming stripped 2 bases from V and 4 bases from J, with 11 bases between. The CDR3 has 14 amino acids. The germline CDR1 and CDR2 sequences are MNHNS and SASEGT. As DNA, the CDR3 is TGTGCCAGCAGTGAAAAGTTCGGAATCTATGGCTACACCTTC. It codes for CASSEKFGIYGYTF.

The V call is TRBV6-1, the J call TRBJ1-2, with D perhaps matching TRBD1 (6 bases). The CDR3 extends over 16 amino acids. CDR1 is MNHNS, CDR2 SASEGT, per germline. Trimming took off 3 bases at V and 8 bases at J, with 22 bases between the two ends. The CDR3, as DNA: TGTGCCAGCAGTGATGCGGGGGCAGGAGAATCTAGAGGCTACACCTTC. This codes for CASSDAGAGESRGYTF.